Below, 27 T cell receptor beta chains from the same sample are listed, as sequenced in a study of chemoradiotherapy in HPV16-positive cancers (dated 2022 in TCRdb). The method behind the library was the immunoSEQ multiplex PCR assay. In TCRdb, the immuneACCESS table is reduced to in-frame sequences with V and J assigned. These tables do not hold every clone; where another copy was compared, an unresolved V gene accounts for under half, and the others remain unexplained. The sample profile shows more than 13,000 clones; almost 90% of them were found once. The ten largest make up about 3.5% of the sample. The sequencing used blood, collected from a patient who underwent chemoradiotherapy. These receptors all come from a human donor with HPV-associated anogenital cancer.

This CDR3 is CASSFGQNYEQYF. The CDR3 DNA sequence: TGTGCCAGCAGCTTCGGACAAAACTACGAGCAGTACTTC. The chain combines TRBV7-6 with TRBJ2-7, with D perhaps TRBD1 (5 bases). The germline CDR1 and CDR2 sequences are SGHVS and FNYEAQ. V was pared by 3 bases and J by 3 bases, with 9 bases between. CDR3 length equals 13 residues. The whole variable domain, filled in from reference TRBV7-6 and TRBJ2-7, reads GAGVSQSPRYKVTKRGQDVALRCDPISGHVSLYWYRQALGQGPEFLTYFNYEAQQDKSGLPNDRFSAERPEGSISTLTIQRTEQRDSAMYRCASSFGQNYEQYFGPGTRLTVT.

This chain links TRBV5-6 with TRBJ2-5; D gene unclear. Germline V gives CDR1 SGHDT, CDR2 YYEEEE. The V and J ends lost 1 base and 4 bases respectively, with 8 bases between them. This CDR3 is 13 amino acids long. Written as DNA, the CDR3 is TGTGCCAGCAGCTTGAGGAACGGAGAGACCCAGTACTTC. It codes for CASSLRNGETQYF.

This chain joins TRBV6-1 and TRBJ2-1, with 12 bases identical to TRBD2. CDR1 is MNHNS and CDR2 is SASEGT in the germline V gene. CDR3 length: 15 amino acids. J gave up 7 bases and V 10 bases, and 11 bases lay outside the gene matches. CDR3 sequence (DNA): TGTGCCACTCTGACTAGCGGGGGCTTTACAAATGAGCAGTTCTTC. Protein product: CATLTSGGFTNEQFF.

This CDR3 is CASRRGGPTDTQYF. CDR3 DNA sequence: TGTGCCAGCAGGCGAGGGGGGCCAACAGATACGCAGTATTTT. This chain joins TRBV7-8 and TRBJ2-3; D is perhaps TRBD1 or TRBD2 (6 bases each). V gave up 6 bases and J gave up 3 bases, with 13 bases separating them. The CDR3 totals 14 residues. Germline loops: CDR1 SGHVS, CDR2 FQNEAQ.

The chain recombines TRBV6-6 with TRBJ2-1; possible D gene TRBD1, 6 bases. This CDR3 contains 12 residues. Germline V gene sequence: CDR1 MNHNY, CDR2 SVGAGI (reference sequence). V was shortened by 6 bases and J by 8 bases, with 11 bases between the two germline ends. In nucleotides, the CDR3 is TGTGCCAGCAGACAGGGCACGGATGAGCAGTTCTTC. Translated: CASRQGTDEQFF.

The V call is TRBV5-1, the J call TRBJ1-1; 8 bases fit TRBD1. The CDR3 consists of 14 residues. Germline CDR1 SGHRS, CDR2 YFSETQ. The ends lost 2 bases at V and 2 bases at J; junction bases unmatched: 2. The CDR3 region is CASSLSGGNTEAFF. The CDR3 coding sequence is TGCGCCAGCAGCTTATCAGGGGGCAACACTGAAGCTTTCTTT.

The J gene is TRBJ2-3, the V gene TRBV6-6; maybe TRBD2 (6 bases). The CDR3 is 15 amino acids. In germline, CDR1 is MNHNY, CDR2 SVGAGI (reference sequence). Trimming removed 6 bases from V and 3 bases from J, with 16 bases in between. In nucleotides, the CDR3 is TGTGCCAGCAGCCCTGGGGCCGGGGGTACAGATACGCAGTATTTT. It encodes CASSPGAGGTDTQYF.

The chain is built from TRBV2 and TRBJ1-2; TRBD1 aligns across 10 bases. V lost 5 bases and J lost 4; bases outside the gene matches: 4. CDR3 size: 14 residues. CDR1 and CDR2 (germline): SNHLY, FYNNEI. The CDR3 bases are TGTGCCAGCAGTTTGTGGACAGGGGGCTATGGCTACACCTTC. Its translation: CASSLWTGGYGYTF.

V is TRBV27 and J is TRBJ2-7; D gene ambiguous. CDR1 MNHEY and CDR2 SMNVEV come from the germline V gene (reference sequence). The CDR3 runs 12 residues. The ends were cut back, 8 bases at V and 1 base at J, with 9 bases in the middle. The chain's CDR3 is CASYSWSYEQYF. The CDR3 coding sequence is TGTGCCAGCTACTCGTGGTCCTACGAGCAGTACTTC.

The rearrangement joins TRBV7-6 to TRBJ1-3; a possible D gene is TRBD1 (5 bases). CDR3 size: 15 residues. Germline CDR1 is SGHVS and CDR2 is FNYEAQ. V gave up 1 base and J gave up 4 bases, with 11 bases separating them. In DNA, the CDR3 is TGTGCCAGCAGCTTAGGCGGGGCGAGGGGAAACACCATATATTTT. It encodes CASSLGGARGNTIYF.

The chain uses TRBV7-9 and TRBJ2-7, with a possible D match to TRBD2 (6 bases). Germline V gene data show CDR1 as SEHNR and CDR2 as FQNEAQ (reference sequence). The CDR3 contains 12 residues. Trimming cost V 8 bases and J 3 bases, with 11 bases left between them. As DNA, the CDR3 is TGTGCCAGCGTCGGGAGAAGCTACGAGCAGTACTTC. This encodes CASVGRSYEQYF.

The DNA for the CDR3 is TGTGCCAGCATGGGCAGGGGTTATGAAAAACTGTTTTTT. Encoded protein: CASMGRGYEKLFF. The V gene is TRBV2, the J gene TRBJ1-4; D is possibly TRBD1 (6 bases). Germline CDR1 and CDR2: SNHLY and FYNNEI. The CDR3 is 13 amino acids. The V and J ends lost 7 bases and 6 bases respectively, with 12 bases between them. Looking up the rest from reference TRBV2 and TRBJ1-4 gives the full variable domain: EPEVTQTPSHQVTQMGQEVILRCVPISNHLYFYWYRQILGQKVEFLVSFYNNEISEKSEIFDDQFSVERPDGSNFTLKIRSTKLEDSAMYFCASMGRGYEKLFFGSGTQLSVL.

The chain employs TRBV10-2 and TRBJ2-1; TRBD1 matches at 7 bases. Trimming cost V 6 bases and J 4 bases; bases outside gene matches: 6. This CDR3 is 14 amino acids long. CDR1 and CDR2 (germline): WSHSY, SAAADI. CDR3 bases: TGCGCCAGCAGCCCGGGACAGAGATACAATGAGCAGTTCTTC. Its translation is CASSPGQRYNEQFF.

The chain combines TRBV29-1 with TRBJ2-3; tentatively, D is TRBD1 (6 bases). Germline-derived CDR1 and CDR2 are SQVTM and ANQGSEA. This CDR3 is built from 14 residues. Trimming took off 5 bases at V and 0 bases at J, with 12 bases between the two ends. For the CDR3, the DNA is TGCAGCGTTTTCCTGGACAGAAGCACAGATACGCAGTATTTT. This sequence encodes CSVFLDRSTDTQYF.

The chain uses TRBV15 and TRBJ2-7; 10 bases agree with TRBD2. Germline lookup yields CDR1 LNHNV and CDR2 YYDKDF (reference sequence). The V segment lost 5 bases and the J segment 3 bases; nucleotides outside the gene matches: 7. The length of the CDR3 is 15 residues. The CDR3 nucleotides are TGTGCCACCAGCCACTTATTAGCGGGGGGCTACGAGCAGTACTTC. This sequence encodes CATSHLLAGGYEQYF.

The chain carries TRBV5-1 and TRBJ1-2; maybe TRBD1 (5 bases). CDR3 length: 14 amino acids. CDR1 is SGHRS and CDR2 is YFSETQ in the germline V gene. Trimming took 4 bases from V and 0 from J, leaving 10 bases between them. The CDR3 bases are TGCGCCAGCAGCGCACTGACAGCTAACTATGGCTACACCTTC. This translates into CASSALTANYGYTF.

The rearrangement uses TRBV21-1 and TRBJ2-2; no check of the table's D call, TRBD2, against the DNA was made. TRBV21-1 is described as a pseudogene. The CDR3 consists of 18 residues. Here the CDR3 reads CASSRFASGRSYTGELFF. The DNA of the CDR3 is TGTGCCAGCAGCAGATTTGCTAGCGGGAGATCCTACACCGGGGAGCTGTTTTTT.

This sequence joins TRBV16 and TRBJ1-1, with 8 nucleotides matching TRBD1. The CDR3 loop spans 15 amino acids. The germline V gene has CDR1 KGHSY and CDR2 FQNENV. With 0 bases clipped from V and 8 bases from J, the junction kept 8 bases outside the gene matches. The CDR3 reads CASSQSVQGAREAFF. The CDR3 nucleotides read TGTGCCAGCAGCCAATCGGTTCAGGGGGCGAGGGAAGCTTTCTTT.

The CDR3 protein is CASSAFGPTNQPQHF. Written as DNA, the CDR3 is TGTGCCAGCAGTGCCTTCGGACCGACTAATCAGCCCCAGCATTTT. The chain recombines TRBV2 with TRBJ1-5; the D is unclear. From germline, CDR1 is SNHLY and CDR2 FYNNEI. V lost 4 bases, J lost 4 bases, and 14 bases lay in between. The CDR3 loop spans 15 amino acids.

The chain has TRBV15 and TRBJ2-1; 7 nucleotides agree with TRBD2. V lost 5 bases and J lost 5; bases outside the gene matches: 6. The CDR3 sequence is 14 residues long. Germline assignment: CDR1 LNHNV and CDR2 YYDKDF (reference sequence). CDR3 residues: CATSRGSRNNEQFF. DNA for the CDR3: TGTGCCACCAGCCGCGGGAGCAGGAACAATGAGCAGTTCTTC.

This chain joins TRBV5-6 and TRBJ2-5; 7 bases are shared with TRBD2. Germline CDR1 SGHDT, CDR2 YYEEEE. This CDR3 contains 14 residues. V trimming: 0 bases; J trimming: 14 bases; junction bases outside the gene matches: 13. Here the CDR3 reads CASSLGNFVSGIYF. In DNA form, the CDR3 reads TGTGCCAGCAGCTTGGGGAATTTCGTGAGCGGGATATACTTC.

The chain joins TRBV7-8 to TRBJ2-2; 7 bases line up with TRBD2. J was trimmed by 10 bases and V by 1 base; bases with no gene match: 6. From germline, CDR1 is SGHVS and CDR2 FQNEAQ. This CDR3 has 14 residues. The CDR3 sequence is CASSLGVGGMELFF. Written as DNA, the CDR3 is TGTGCCAGCAGCTTAGGGGTCGGGGGGATGGAGCTGTTTTTT.

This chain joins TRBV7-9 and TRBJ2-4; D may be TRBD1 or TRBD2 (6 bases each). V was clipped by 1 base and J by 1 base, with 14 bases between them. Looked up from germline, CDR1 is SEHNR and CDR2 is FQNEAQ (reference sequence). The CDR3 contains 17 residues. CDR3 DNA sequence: TGTGCCAGCAGCTTAGATCGAGGGGGGATTGCCAAAAACATTCAGTACTTC. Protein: CASSLDRGGIAKNIQYF.

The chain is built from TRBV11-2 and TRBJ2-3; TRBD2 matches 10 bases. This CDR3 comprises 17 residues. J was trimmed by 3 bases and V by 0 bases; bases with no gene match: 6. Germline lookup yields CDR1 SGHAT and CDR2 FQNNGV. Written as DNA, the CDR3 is TGTGCCAGCAGCTTAGATCGGGAACTAGCGGGAACAGATACGCAGTATTTT. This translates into CASSLDRELAGTDTQYF.

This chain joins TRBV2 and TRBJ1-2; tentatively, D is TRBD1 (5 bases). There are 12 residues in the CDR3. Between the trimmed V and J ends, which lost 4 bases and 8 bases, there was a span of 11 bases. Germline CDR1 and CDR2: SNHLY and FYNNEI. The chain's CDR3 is CASSAVTAGYTF. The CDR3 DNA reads TGTGCCAGCAGTGCGGTGACAGCGGGCTACACCTTC.

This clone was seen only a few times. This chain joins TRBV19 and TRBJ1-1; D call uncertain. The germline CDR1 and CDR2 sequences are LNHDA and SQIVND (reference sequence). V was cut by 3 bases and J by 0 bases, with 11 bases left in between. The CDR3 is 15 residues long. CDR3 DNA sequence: TGTGCCAGTAGTATCTCCCAGACAATGAACACTGAAGCTTTCTTT. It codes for CASSISQTMNTEAFF.

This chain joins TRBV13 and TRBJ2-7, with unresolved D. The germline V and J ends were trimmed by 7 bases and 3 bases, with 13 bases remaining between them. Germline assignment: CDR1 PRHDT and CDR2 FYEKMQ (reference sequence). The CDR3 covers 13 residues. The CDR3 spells CASTRRVGYEQYF. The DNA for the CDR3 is TGTGCCAGCACCCGTCGGGTTGGCTACGAGCAGTACTTC.